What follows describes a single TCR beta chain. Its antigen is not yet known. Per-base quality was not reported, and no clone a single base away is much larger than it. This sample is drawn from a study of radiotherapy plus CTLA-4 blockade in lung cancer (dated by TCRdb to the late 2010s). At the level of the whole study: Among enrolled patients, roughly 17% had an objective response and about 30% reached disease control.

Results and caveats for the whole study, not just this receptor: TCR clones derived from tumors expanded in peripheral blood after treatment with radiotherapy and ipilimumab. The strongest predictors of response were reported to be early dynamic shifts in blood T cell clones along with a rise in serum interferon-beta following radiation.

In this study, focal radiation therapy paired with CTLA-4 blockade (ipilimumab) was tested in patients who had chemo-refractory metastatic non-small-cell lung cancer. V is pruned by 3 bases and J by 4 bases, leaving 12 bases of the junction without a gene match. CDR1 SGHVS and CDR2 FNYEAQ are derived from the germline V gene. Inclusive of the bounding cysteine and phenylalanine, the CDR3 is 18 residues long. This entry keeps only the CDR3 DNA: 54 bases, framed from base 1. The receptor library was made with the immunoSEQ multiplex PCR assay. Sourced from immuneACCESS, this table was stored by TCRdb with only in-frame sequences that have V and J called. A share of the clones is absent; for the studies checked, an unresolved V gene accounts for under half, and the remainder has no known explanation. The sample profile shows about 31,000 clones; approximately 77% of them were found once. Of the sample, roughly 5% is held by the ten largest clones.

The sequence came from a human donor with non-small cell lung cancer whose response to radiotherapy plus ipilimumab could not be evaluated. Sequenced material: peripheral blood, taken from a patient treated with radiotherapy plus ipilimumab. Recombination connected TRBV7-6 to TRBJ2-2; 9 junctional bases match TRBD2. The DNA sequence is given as TGTGCCAGCAGCTTCCCAGCGGGAGGTCTTTCGGGCACCGGGGAGCTGTTTTTT. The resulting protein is CASSFPAGGLSGTGELFF.